The clone carrying this T cell receptor beta chain came up once. What it binds is unknown. With 60 Vbeta and 13 Jbeta primers, the PCR was carried out. The table came from immunoSEQ multiplex PCR; TCRdb's copy has only in-frame clones and leaves some out. The repertoire has fewer than 250,000 clones, 65% to 80% of them found once; the top ten carry over 4%. These data are taken from a study of cytomegalovirus exposure and HLA in healthy donors. The germline V and J ends were trimmed by 6 bases and 3 bases, with 12 bases remaining between them. CDR1 and CDR2 from the germline V gene are SEHNR and FQNEAQ (reference sequence). The CDR3 contains 14 residues. Study conclusions and caveats: The classifier, whose performance was assessed in both the original and validation cohorts, reportedly diagnosed cytomegalovirus status with high specificity and sensitivity.

The source is a man aged 30 to 39 in good health and CMV-seropositive. The chain links TRBV7-9 to TRBJ2-4; D call uncertain. Sequencing was done on a sample of PBMCs. Here the CDR3 reads CASSPLLNKNIQYF. CDR3 in DNA: TGTGCCAGCAGTCCTCTGCTAAACAAAAACATTCAGTACTTC.